A selection of T cell receptor beta chains follows, all from one sample in a study of blood T cell repertoires in COVID-19. Clones were read by immunoSEQ multiplex PCR, and TCRdb kept only the in-frame ones, dropping some. The sample holds roughly 35,000 clones, around 85% seen once. Sequenced input: peripheral blood. The receptor set was obtained from a human donor with acute or convalescent COVID-19. The donor label of this sample is uncertain. Each CDR3 is given with its conserved first and last residue. A D gene is named only where the DNA matches it firmly. Only part of the rows carry a size: once, few, many, or a class if the clone is expanded.

j_gene	abundance	v_gene	d_gene	CDR3aa	CDR3nt
TRBJ2-5	.	TRBV27	TRBD2	CASSSSYGTSGRAGETQYF	TGTGCCAGCAGTTCCTCCTATGGGACTAGCGGGAGGGCCGGGGAGACCCAGTACTTC
TRBJ1-6	once	TRBV30	TRBD1	CAWTGGAYNSPLHF	TGTGCCTGGACAGGGGGCGCGTATAATTCACCCCTCCACTTT
TRBJ2-1	.	TRBV9	.	CASSVDRGMINNEQFF	TGTGCCAGCAGCGTAGATCGGGGGATGATCAACAATGAGCAGTTCTTC
TRBJ1-4	once	TRBV24-1	.	CATSVGSSEGSEKLFF	TGTGCCACCAGTGTCGGCAGTTCCGAAGGGAGTGAAAAACTGTTTTTT
TRBJ2-1	.	TRBV11-1	TRBD1	CASSLGQGEVDEQFF	TGTGCCAGCAGCTTAGGACAGGGTGAGGTAGATGAGCAGTTCTTC
TRBJ2-2	.	TRBV11-2	TRBD2	CASSLDGGRAAGELFF	TGTGCCAGCAGCTTAGACGGCGGGAGGGCCGCCGGGGAGCTGTTTTTT
TRBJ2-5	.	TRBV2	.	CASSEGAQETQYF	TGTGCCAGCAGTGAAGGAGCTCAAGAGACCCAGTACTTC
TRBJ2-7	.	TRBV7-2	TRBD2	CASSLAGPGGSSYEQYF	TGTGCCAGCAGCTTAGCTGGGCCGGGAGGGTCCTCCTACGAGCAGTACTTC
TRBJ2-1	.	TRBV11-3	.	CASSLKTASAGGSFNEQFF	TGTGCCAGCAGCTTAAAGACGGCTAGCGCCGGTGGTAGCTTCAATGAGCAGTTCTTC
TRBJ2-2	.	TRBV6-1	.	CASSQARGGLNTGELFF	TGTGCCAGCAGTCAAGCAAGGGGGGGACTCAACACCGGGGAGCTGTTTTTT
TRBJ1-2	once	TRBV28	.	CASSFAAGADGYTF	TGTGCCAGCAGTTTCGCGGCGGGGGCGGATGGCTACACCTTC
TRBJ1-5	.	TRBV28	.	CASRRGGAFSNQPQHF	TGTGCCAGCAGAAGGGGAGGGGCATTTAGCAATCAGCCCCAGCATTTT
TRBJ1-2	.	TRBV19	.	CASRTPGTVGSYTF	TGTGCCAGTAGGACCCCAGGGACTGTGGGGAGCTACACCTTC
TRBJ2-4	.	TRBV7-2	.	CASSLLSLGTTAKNIQYF	TGTGCCAGCAGCTTATTGTCCCTGGGGACAACAGCCAAAAACATTCAGTACTTC
TRBJ2-5	once	TRBV2	TRBD1	CASTQMQGAGETQYF	TGTGCCAGCACGCAGATGCAGGGGGCGGGGGAGACCCAGTACTTC
TRBJ1-6	.	TRBV2	TRBD1	CASSDREQGATLHF	TGTGCCAGCAGTGATCGCGAGCAGGGGGCGACCCTCCACTTT
TRBJ1-5	.	TRBV2	TRBD1	CASSRGGVGNQPQHF	TGTGCCAGCAGTAGAGGGGGCGTGGGCAATCAGCCCCAGCATTTT
TRBJ1-5	.	TRBV7-8	.	CASSSGVGNQPQHF	TGTGCCAGCAGCTCAGGGGTGGGCAATCAGCCCCAGCATTTT
TRBJ1-1	.	TRBV7-2	.	CASSLGAVEAFF	TGTGCCAGCAGCTTAGGGGCCGTTGAAGCTTTCTTT
TRBJ2-7	.	TRBV6-1	.	CASSDRAGGIYEQYF	TGTGCCAGCAGTGATCGGGCGGGTGGCATATACGAGCAGTACTTC
TRBJ1-1	.	TRBV5-1	TRBD1	CASSLEGPGTGVGTEAFF	TGCGCCAGCAGCTTGGAAGGTCCCGGGACAGGGGTCGGCACTGAAGCTTTCTTT
TRBJ1-1	.	TRBV6-5	.	CASGGSANTEAFF	TGTGCCAGCGGGGGGTCCGCGAACACTGAAGCTTTCTTT
TRBJ1-2	.	TRBV24-1	.	CATSDPRRAANYGYTF	TGTGCCACCAGTGACCCTCGGAGGGCGGCTAACTATGGCTACACCTTC
TRBJ2-5	.	TRBV19	TRBD2	CASRAEGAGVETQYF	TGTGCCAGCCGGGCTGAAGGAGCGGGAGTGGAGACCCAGTACTTC
TRBJ1-6	.	TRBV21-1	.	CASSKPKVRTLNSPLHF	TGTGCCAGCAGCAAACCCAAGGTACGGACACTTAATTCACCCCTCCACTTT
TRBJ2-1	.	TRBV7-2	TRBD1	CASSFWSGGENEQFF	TGTGCCAGCAGCTTCTGGTCAGGGGGCGAGAATGAGCAGTTCTTC
TRBJ1-5	.	TRBV7-8	.	CASSLLSAQSNQPQHF	TGTGCCAGCAGCTTATTAAGTGCACAAAGCAATCAGCCCCAGCATTTT
TRBJ1-5	.	TRBV4-3	.	CASSQSGVQPQHF	TGCGCCAGCAGCCAATCCGGGGTACAGCCCCAGCATTTT
TRBJ1-2	.	TRBV29-1	TRBD1	CSVVGTGVGYTF	TGCAGCGTTGTTGGGACAGGGGTTGGCTACACCTTC
TRBJ1-2	.	TRBV29-1	.	CSVGMVSTGYTF	TGCAGCGTTGGAATGGTATCTACTGGCTACACCTTC
TRBJ1-2	.	TRBV28	.	CASSSLRGEGIYGYTF	TGTGCCAGCAGTTCGCTGAGGGGGGAGGGGATCTATGGCTACACCTTC
TRBJ1-6	.	TRBV19	TRBD1	CASADRGLFSPLHF	TGTGCCAGTGCGGACAGGGGGCTGTTTTCACCCCTCCACTTT
TRBJ1-1	once	TRBV6-6	.	CASSYTTGWDTEAFF	TGTGCCAGCAGCTATACGACAGGCTGGGACACTGAAGCTTTCTTT
TRBJ2-3	.	TRBV7-6	TRBD2	CASSFPQSGGDTSTDTQYF	TGTGCCAGCAGCTTTCCTCAGAGCGGGGGGGATACTAGCACAGATACGCAGTATTTT
TRBJ2-7	.	TRBV3-1/TRBV3-2	.	CASSQGSGGEQYF	TGTGCCAGCAGCCAAGGCAGTGGGGGGGAGCAGTACTTC
TRBJ1-4	.	TRBV2	.	CASRNARATNEKLFF	TGTGCCAGCAGAAACGCACGGGCAACTAATGAAAAACTGTTTTTT
TRBJ1-2	.	TRBV6-5	.	CASRRAGLYGYTF	TGTGCCAGCAGGAGGGCAGGACTTTATGGCTACACCTTC
TRBJ2-1	.	TRBV6-4	.	CASSAGQPLAYNEQFF	TGTGCCAGCAGTGCCGGACAGCCCCTGGCCTACAATGAGCAGTTCTTC
TRBJ1-2	.	TRBV7-8	TRBD1	CASSKGGQGSHGYTF	TGTGCCAGCAGCAAAGGGGGACAGGGGAGCCATGGCTACACCTTC
TRBJ1-2	.	TRBV18	.	CASSPLDGDPNYGYTF	TGTGCCAGCTCACCACTTGACGGGGATCCTAACTATGGCTACACCTTC
TRBJ2-7	.	TRBV10-3	.	CAIRGSSYEQYF	TGTGCCATCAGGGGGAGCTCCTACGAGCAGTACTTC
TRBJ2-7	.	TRBV14	TRBD1	CASSQATGAMYEQYF	TGTGCCAGCAGCCAAGCAACAGGGGCCATGTACGAGCAGTACTTC
TRBJ1-3	.	TRBV5-4	.	CASSPDSSGNTIYF	TGTGCCAGCAGCCCGGACAGCTCTGGAAACACCATATATTTT
TRBJ2-5	.	TRBV3-1/TRBV3-2	.	CASSQNPGGKETQYF	TGTGCCAGCAGCCAAAATCCCGGAGGTAAAGAGACCCAGTACTTC
TRBJ1-1	.	TRBV6-1	.	CASSAQGQMTEAFF	TGTGCCAGCAGTGCGCAGGGGCAAATGACTGAAGCTTTCTTT
TRBJ2-1	.	TRBV27	TRBD1	CASTGQSYNEQFF	TGTGCCAGCACGGGACAGTCCTACAATGAGCAGTTCTTC
TRBJ1-2	.	TRBV19	.	CASSPSGEYGYTF	TGTGCCAGTAGTCCCTCCGGGGAATATGGCTACACCTTC
TRBJ2-2	.	TRBV19	.	CASTKDRNTGELFF	TGTGCCAGTACCAAGGACAGGAACACCGGGGAGCTGTTTTTT
TRBJ2-7	.	TRBV28	.	CAAAGYYEQYF	TGTGCCGCCGCGGGTTACTACGAGCAGTACTTC
TRBJ2-5	.	TRBV7-8	TRBD2	CASSHRRTSGGAAQYF	TGTGCCAGCAGCCACCGTCGGACTAGCGGAGGAGCGGCCCAGTACTTC
TRBJ1-2	.	TRBV4-1	.	CASSQVLSARHGYTF	TGCGCCAGCAGCCAAGTTCTAAGTGCTAGACATGGCTACACCTTC
TRBJ1-4	few	TRBV27	.	CASSPATNEKLFF	TGTGCCAGCAGTCCAGCAACTAATGAAAAACTGTTTTTT
TRBJ1-1	once	TRBV6-5	.	CATQDMGTEAFF	TGTGCCACGCAGGATATGGGCACTGAAGCTTTCTTT
TRBJ1-2	.	TRBV30	.	CAWTSGSAYGYTF	TGTGCCTGGACTTCGGGGAGTGCCTATGGCTACACCTTC
TRBJ1-3	.	TRBV30	.	CAWSVAGSSGNTIYF	TGTGCCTGGAGTGTAGCGGGAAGCTCTGGAAACACCATATATTTT
TRBJ2-3	.	TRBV10-3	.	CAISEPQTDTQYF	TGTGCCATCAGTGAGCCCCAGACAGATACGCAGTATTTT
TRBJ2-3	.	TRBV29-1	.	CSGRRGGRTDTQYF	TGCAGCGGGCGGAGGGGGGGGCGGACAGATACGCAGTATTTT
TRBJ2-2	.	TRBV4-3	.	CASSQTDIYLTGELFF	TGCGCCAGCAGCCAGACGGACATCTATTTGACCGGGGAGCTGTTTTTT
TRBJ2-1	.	TRBV7-9	.	CASSLHNEQFF	TGTGCCAGCAGCCTCCACAATGAGCAGTTCTTC
TRBJ1-1	.	TRBV6-6	TRBD1	CASSYPKTGRNTEAFF	TGTGCCAGCAGTTACCCCAAGACAGGGAGGAACACTGAAGCTTTCTTT